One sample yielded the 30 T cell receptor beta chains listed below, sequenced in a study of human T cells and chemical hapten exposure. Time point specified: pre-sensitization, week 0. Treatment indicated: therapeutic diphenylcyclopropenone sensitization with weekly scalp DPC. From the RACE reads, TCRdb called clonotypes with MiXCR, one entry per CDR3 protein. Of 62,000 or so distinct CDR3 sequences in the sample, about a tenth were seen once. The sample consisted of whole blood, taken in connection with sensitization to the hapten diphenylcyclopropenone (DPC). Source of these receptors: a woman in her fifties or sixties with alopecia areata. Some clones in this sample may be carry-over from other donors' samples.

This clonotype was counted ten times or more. CDR3 sequence: CASSSGLAGSRWFF. In nucleotides, the CDR3 is TGTGCCAGCAGTTCCGGACTAGCGGGATCACGGTGGTTCTTC. V is TRBV27 and J is TRBJ2-1, with TRBD2 identical over 12 bases. CDR3 length: 14 residues. CDR1 is MNHEY and CDR2 is SMNVEV in the germline V gene (reference sequence). The ends lost 4 bases at V and 15 bases at J; junction bases unmatched: 10.

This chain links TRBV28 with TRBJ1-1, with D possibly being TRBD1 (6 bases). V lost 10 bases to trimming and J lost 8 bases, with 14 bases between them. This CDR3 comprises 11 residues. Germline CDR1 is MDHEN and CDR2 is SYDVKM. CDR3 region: CATYRGAEAFF. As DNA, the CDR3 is TGTGCCACTTACCGGGGGGCGGAAGCTTTCTTT.

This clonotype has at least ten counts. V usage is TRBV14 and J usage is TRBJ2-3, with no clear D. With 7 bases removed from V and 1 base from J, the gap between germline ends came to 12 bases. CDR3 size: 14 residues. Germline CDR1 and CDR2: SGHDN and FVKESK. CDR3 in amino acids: CASTPFRGTDTQYF. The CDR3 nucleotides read TGTGCCAGCACACCATTTCGGGGCACAGATACGCAGTATTTT.

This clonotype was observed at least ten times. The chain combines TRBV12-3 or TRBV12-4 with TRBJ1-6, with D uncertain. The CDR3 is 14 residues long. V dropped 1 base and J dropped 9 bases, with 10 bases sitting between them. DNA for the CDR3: TGTGCCAGCAGTTTAGGGGCAGGCGGTTCACCCCTCCACTTT. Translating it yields CASSLGAGGSPLHF.

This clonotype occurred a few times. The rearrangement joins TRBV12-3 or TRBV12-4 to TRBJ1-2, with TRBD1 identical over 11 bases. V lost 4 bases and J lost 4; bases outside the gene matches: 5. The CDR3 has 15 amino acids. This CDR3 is CASSSGQGAFYGYTF. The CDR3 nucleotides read TGTGCCAGCAGTTCAGGACAGGGGGCTTTCTATGGCTACACCTTC.

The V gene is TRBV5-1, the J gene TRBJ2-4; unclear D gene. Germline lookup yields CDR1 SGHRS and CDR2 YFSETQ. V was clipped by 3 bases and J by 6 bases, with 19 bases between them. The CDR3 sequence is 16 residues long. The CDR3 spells CASSSANGLLGNIQYF. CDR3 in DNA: TGCGCCAGCAGCTCGGCCAACGGTCTCCTCGGAAACATTCAGTACTTC.

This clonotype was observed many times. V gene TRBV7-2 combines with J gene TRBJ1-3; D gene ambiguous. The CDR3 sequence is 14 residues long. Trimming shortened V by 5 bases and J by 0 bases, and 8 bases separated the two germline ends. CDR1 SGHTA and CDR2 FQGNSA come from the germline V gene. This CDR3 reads CASSRDYSGNTIYF. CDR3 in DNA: TGTGCCAGCAGCCGAGACTACTCTGGAAACACCATATATTTT.

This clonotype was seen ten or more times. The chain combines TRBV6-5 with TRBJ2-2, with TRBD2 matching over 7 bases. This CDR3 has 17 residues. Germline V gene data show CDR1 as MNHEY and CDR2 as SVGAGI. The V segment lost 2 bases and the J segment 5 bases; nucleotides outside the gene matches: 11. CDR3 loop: CASSYQRTRMRTGELFF. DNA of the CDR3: TGTGCCAGCAGTTACCAGAGGACTAGGATGAGGACCGGGGAGCTGTTTTTT.

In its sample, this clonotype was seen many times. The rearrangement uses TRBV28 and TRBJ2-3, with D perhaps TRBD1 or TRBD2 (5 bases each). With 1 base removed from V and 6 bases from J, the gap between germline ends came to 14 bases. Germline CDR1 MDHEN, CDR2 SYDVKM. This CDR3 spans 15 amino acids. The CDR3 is CASSLLGTNRDTQYF. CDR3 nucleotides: TGTGCCAGCAGTTTATTGGGGACCAACAGGGATACGCAGTATTTT.

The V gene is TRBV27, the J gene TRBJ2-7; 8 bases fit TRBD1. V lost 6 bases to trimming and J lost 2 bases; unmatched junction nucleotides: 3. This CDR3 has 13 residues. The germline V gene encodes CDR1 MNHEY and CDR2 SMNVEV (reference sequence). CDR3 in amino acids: CASRQGAPYEQYF. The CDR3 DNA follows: TGTGCCAGCAGGCAGGGGGCCCCCTACGAGCAGTACTTC.

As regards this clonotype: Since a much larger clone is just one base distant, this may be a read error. In DNA form, the CDR3 reads TGTGCCAGCAGTTACACGGGACAACCCACGGGGTCACCCCTCCACTTT. Protein product: CASSYTGQPTGSPLHF. The J gene is TRBJ1-6, the V gene TRBV6-5; D possibly corresponds to TRBD1 (6 bases). Deletions cut 2 bases from V and 10 bases from J, with 18 bases between. Germline CDR1 MNHEY, CDR2 SVGAGI. This CDR3 is 16 amino acids long.

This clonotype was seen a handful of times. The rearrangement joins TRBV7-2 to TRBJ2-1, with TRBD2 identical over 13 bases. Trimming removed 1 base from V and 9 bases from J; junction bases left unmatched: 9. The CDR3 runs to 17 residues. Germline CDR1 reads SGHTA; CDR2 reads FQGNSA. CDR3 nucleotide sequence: TGTGCCAGCAGCTTAGGAACTAGCGGGAGGGCCGCAAGTGAGCAGTTCTTC. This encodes CASSLGTSGRAASEQFF.

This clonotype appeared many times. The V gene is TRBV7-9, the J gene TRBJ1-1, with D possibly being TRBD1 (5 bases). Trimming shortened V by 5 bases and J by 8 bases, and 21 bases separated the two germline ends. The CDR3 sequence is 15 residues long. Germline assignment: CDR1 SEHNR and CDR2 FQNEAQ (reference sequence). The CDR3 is CASSLNSAVGQEAFF. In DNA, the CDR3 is TGTGCCAGCAGCCTAAATAGCGCGGTAGGACAAGAAGCTTTCTTT.

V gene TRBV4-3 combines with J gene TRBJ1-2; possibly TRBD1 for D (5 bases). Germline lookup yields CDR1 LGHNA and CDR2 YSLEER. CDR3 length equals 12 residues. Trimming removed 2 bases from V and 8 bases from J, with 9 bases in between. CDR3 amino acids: CASSQRGDGYTF. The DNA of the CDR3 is TGCGCCAGCAGCCAAAGAGGGGACGGCTACACCTTC.

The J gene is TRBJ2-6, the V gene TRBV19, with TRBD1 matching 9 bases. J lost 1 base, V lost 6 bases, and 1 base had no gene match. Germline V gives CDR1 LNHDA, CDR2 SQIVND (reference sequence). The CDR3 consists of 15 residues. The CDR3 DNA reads TGTGCCAGTAGGGGGACAGGGTCTGGGGCCAACGTCCTGACTTTC. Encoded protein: CASRGTGSGANVLTF.

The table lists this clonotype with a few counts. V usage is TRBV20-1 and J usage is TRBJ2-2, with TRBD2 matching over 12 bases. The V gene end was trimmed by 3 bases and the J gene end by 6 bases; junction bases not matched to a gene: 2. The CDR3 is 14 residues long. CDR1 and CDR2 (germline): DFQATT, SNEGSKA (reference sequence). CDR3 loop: CSARTSGSSGELFF. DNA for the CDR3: TGCAGTGCTAGGACTAGCGGGAGTTCCGGGGAGCTGTTTTTT.

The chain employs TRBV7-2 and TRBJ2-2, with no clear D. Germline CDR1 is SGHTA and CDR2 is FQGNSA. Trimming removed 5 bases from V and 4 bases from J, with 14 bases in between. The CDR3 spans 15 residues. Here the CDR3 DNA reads TGTGCCAGCAGCCCGAGGCCCCCCCCCACCGGGGAGCTGTTTTTT. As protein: CASSPRPPPTGELFF.

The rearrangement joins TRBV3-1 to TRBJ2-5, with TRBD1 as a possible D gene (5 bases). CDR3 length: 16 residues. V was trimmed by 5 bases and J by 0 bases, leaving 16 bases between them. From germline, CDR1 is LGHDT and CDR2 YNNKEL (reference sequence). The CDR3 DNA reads TGTGCCAGCAGCATAGCCCCAGGGATAAACCAAGAGACCCAGTACTTC. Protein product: CASSIAPGINQETQYF.

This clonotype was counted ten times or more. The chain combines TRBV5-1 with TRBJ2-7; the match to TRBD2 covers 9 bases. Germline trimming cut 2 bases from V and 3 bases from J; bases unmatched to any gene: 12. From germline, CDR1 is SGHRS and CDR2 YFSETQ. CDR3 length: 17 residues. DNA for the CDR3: TGCGCCAGCAGCTTAGCCGGAAGACTAGCGGACATCTACGAGCAGTACTTC. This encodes CASSLAGRLADIYEQYF. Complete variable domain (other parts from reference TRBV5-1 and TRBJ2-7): KAGVTQTPRYLIKTRGQQVTLSCSPISGHRSVSWYQQTPGQGLQFLFEYFSETQRNKGNFPGRFSGRQFSNSRSEMNVSTLELGDSALYLCASSLAGRLADIYEQYFGPGTRLTVT.

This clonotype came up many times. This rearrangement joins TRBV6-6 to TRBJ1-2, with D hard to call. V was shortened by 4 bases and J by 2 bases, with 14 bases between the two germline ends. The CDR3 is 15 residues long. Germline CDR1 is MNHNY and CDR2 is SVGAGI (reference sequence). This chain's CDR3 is CASSSPEKNNYGYTF. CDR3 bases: TGTGCCAGCAGTTCCCCCGAAAAGAACAACTATGGCTACACCTTC.

Here the CDR3 reads CASSLSRSLYWKTF. CDR3 coding DNA: TGTGCCAGCAGTTTATCCCGCTCCCTCTACTGGAAAACCTTC. V usage is TRBV28 and J usage is TRBJ1-2, with D uncertain. The CDR3 consists of 14 residues. V lost 1 base, J lost 14 bases, and 20 bases lay in between. Germline V gene data show CDR1 as MDHEN and CDR2 as SYDVKM.

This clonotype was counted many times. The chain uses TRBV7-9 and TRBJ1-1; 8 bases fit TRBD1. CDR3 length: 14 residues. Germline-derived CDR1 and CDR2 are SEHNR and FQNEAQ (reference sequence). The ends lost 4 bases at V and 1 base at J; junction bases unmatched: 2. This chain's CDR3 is CASSSGQGNTEAFF. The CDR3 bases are TGTGCCAGCAGCTCAGGACAGGGGAACACTGAAGCTTTCTTT.

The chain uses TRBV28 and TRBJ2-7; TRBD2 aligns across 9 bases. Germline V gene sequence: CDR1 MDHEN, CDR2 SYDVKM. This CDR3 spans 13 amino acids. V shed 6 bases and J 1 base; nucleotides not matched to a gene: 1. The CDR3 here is CASRRGGSYEQYF. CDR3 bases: TGTGCCAGCAGGCGGGGGGGGTCCTACGAGCAGTACTTC.

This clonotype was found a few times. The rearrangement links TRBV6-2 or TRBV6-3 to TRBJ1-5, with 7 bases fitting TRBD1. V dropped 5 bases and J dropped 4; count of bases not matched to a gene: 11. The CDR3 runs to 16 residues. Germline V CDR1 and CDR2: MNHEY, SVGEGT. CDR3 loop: CASSPRQGQRNQPQHF. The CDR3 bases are TGTGCCAGCAGTCCCCGACAGGGACAGAGAAATCAGCCCCAGCATTTT.

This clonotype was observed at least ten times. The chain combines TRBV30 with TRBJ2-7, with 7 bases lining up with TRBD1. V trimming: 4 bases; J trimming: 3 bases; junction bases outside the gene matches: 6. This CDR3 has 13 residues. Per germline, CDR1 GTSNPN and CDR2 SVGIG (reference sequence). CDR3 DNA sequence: TGTGCCTGGACTCGACAGGGCTACTACGAGCAGTACTTC. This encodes CAWTRQGYYEQYF.

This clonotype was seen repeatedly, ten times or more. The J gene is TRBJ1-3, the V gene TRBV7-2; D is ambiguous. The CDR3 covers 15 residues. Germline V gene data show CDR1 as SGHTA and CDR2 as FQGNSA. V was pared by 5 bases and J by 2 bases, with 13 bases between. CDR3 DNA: TGTGCCAGCAGCACCAGAAACCTGCCTGGAAACACCATATATTTT. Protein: CASSTRNLPGNTIYF. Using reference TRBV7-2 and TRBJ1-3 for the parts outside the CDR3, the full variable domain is GAGVSQSPSNKVTEKGKDVELRCDPISGHTALYWYRQSLGQGLEFLIYFQGNSAPDKSGLPSDRFSAERTGGSVSTLTIQRTQQEDSAVYLCASSTRNLPGNTIYFGEGSWLTVV.

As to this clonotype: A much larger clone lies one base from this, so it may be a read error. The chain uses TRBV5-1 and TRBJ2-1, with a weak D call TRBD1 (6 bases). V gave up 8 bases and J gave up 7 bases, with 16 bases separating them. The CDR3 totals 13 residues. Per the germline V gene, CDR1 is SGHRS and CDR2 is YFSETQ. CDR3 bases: TGCGCCAGAAGTTCGGGACAACGGAATGAGCAGTTCTTC. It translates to CARSSGQRNEQFF. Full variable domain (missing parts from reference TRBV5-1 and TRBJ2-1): KAGVTQTPRYLIKTRGQQVTLSCSPISGHRSVSWYQQTPGQGLQFLFEYFSETQRNKGNFPGRFSGRQFSNSRSEMNVSTLELGDSALYLCARSSGQRNEQFFGPGTRLTVL.

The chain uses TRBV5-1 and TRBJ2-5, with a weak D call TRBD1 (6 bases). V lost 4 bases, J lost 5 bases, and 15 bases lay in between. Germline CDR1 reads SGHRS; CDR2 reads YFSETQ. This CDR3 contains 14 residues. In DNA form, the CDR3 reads TGCGCCAGCAGCGGGGGACACCTTGGCGAGACCCAGTACTTC. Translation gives CASSGGHLGETQYF.

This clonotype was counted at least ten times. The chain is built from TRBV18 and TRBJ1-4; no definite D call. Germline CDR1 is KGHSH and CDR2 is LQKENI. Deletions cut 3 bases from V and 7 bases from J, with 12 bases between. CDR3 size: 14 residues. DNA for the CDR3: TGTGCCAGCTCACCGCCGGGTTTGGGTGAAAAACTGTTTTTT. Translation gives CASSPPGLGEKLFF.

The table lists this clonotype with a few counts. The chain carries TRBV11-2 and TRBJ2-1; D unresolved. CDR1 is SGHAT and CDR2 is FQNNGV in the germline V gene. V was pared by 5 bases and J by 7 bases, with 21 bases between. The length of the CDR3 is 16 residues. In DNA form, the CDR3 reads TGTGCCAGCAGCCACGAGGTTAGGCCCCCCCGGAATGAGCAGTTCTTC. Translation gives CASSHEVRPPRNEQFF.